These 20 T cell receptor beta chains were all obtained from the same sample, sequenced in a study of CD8 T cells in Susac syndrome. The RNA input was about 0.45 to 1 ug, and it was reverse transcribed with random hexamers. TCRdb passed the immunoSEQ multiplex PCR reads through MiXCR, listing each CDR3 protein once. The table includes about 180,000 distinct CDR3 sequences, roughly 92% detected once. The sample consisted of CD4+ T cells from PBMCs. These receptors all come from a human donor with multiple sclerosis.

The chain links TRBV9 to TRBJ2-1; no reliable D call. Germline loops: CDR1 SGDLS, CDR2 YYNGEE. The CDR3 consists of 13 residues. Deletions cut 1 base from V and 4 bases from J, with 6 bases between. The CDR3 loop is CASSVSGYNEQFF. The CDR3 bases are TGTGCCAGCAGCGTATCCGGGTACAATGAGCAGTTCTTC.

This sequence joins TRBV5-1 and TRBJ2-3; the match to TRBD2 covers 9 bases. The CDR3 loop spans 16 amino acids. The V and J ends lost 4 bases and 2 bases, in that order; junction bases with no gene match: 8. CDR1 SGHRS and CDR2 YFSETQ come from the germline V gene. The CDR3 bases are TGCGCCAGCAGCCTCTTAGCGGGAGTGCCCACAGATACGCAGTATTTT. It codes for CASSLLAGVPTDTQYF.

The V call is TRBV5-1, the J call TRBJ2-1; 9 bases align to TRBD1. The CDR3 is 14 residues long. Trimming cost V 2 bases and J 8 bases; bases outside gene matches: 5. CDR1 SGHRS and CDR2 YFSETQ come from the germline V gene. The CDR3 region is CASSFGQGSDEQFF. CDR3 nucleotide sequence: TGCGCCAGCAGCTTTGGACAGGGGAGCGATGAGCAGTTCTTC.

This clonotype came up once. This rearrangement joins TRBV4-3 to TRBJ1-5; possibly TRBD1 for D (5 bases). The length of the CDR3 is 15 residues. Trimming left V 4 bases short and J 4 bases short, with 14 bases between. Germline V gene lookup returns CDR1 LGHNA and CDR2 YSLEER. The CDR3 nucleotides read TGCGCCAGCAGCCTCGGGGCCAGCGGGAATCAGCCCCAGCATTTT. Translating gives CASSLGASGNQPQHF.

This CDR3 is CATSSRTSGIDEQFF. The CDR3 nucleotides read TGTGCCACCAGCAGCAGGACTAGCGGGATCGATGAGCAGTTCTTC. V usage is TRBV15 and J usage is TRBJ2-1, with TRBD2 matching 12 bases. CDR1 is LNHNV and CDR2 is YYDKDF in the germline V gene (reference sequence). This CDR3 is 15 amino acids long. The V gene end was trimmed by 3 bases and the J gene end by 8 bases; junction bases not matched to a gene: 5.

The J gene is TRBJ1-1, the V gene TRBV12-3 or TRBV12-4; D uncertain. V lost 2 bases, J lost 1 base, and 11 bases lay in between. The CDR3 runs to 15 residues. This CDR3 is CASSLIPGSNTEAFF. The CDR3 DNA is TGTGCCAGCAGTTTAATCCCAGGCTCGAACACTGAAGCTTTCTTT.

The V and J genes are TRBV6-5 and TRBJ2-7; 10 bases are a match to TRBD2. The CDR3 extends over 18 amino acids. With 2 bases clipped from V and 0 bases from J, the junction kept 10 bases outside the gene matches. CDR1 and CDR2 from the germline V gene are MNHEY and SVGAGI. CDR3 DNA sequence: TGTGCCAGCAGTTACAGAGGGCCTAGCGGGGGAAACTCCTACGAGCAGTACTTC. Encoded protein: CASSYRGPSGGNSYEQYF.

The chain links TRBV6-2 or TRBV6-3 to TRBJ2-1, with 8 nucleotides matching TRBD2. Per the germline V gene, CDR1 is MNHEY and CDR2 is SVGEGT. The CDR3 loop spans 14 amino acids. Trimming cost V 7 bases and J 8 bases; bases outside gene matches: 10. The CDR3 is CASKRVAGRDEQFF. In DNA form, the CDR3 reads TGTGCCAGCAAGAGGGTAGCGGGACGGGATGAGCAGTTCTTC.

This clonotype was picked up a small number of times. V is TRBV4-3 and J is TRBJ2-1; D remains ambiguous. Germline V gene lookup returns CDR1 LGHNA and CDR2 YSLEER. The CDR3 is made up of 11 amino acids. V lost 4 bases to trimming and J lost 5 bases, with 3 bases between them. The CDR3 spells CASSRNNEQFF. In nucleotides, the CDR3 is TGCGCCAGCAGCCGAAACAATGAGCAGTTCTTC.

The chain couples TRBV27 to TRBJ2-1; 7 bases line up with TRBD1. Germline loops: CDR1 MNHEY, CDR2 SMNVEV (reference sequence). The V segment lost 8 bases and the J segment 3 bases; nucleotides outside the gene matches: 4. This CDR3 has 13 residues. In DNA, the CDR3 is TGTGCCAGCCGCAGACAGGGCTACAATGAGCAGTTCTTC. It encodes CASRRQGYNEQFF.

The chain recombines TRBV19 with TRBJ2-7; 10 bases line up with TRBD2. Germline V gene sequence: CDR1 LNHDA, CDR2 SQIVND (reference sequence). This CDR3 is 15 amino acids long. The junction had 6 bases not matched to a gene; V was cut back by 5 bases and J by 2 bases. The CDR3 sequence: CASSELAGTTYEQYF. CDR3 DNA: TGTGCCAGTAGTGAACTAGCGGGGACAACCTACGAGCAGTACTTC.

As regards this clonotype: A junction boundary mismatches the germline segment, possibly from a read error. The V gene is TRBV9, the J gene TRBJ2-1; D may be TRBD1 (5 bases). The length of the CDR3 is 19 residues. Germline values: CDR1 SGDLS, CDR2 YYNGEE. In nucleotides, the CDR3 is TGTGCCAGCAGTGTAGTCGCAGATCTGGGGCCCCTCTCCTACAATGAGCAGTTCTTC. Translated: CASSVVADLGPLSYNEQFF.

The chain couples TRBV5-4 to TRBJ2-5; 7 nucleotides agree with TRBD2. The ends lost 0 bases at V and 5 bases at J; junction bases unmatched: 4. The CDR3 is made up of 14 amino acids. Germline lookup yields CDR1 SGHNT and CDR2 YYREEE (reference sequence). CDR3: CASSLVEGGETQYF. The CDR3 nucleotides read TGTGCCAGCAGCTTGGTGGAGGGAGGGGAGACCCAGTACTTC.

Regarding this clonotype: At one end the junction does not follow the germline gene, possibly because of a read error. V usage is TRBV29-1 and J usage is TRBJ2-5, with 10 bases aligning to TRBD1. The germline V gene has CDR1 SQVTM and CDR2 ANQGSEA. The CDR3 length is 13 residues. CDR3 sequence: CSIDRGRGETQYF. CDR3 coding DNA: TGCAGCATTGACAGGGGGCGAGGGGAGACCCAGTACTTC.

The genes are TRBV4-1 and TRBJ1-5; D is unresolved. The germline V gene has CDR1 MGHRA and CDR2 YSYEKL. CDR3 length: 14 amino acids. Trimming removed 4 bases at V and 4 bases at J, with 11 bases between. The CDR3 loop reads CASSPGLWNQPQHF. For the CDR3, the DNA is TGCGCCAGCAGCCCCGGTTTGTGGAATCAGCCCCAGCATTTT.

The chain carries TRBV12-3 or TRBV12-4 and TRBJ2-7, with no clear D. This CDR3 comprises 11 residues. The V and J ends lost 1 base and 6 bases respectively, with 4 bases between them. In DNA form, the CDR3 reads TGTGCCAGCAGTTTAGAGATCGAGCAGTACTTC. Translating gives CASSLEIEQYF.

The rearrangement joins TRBV6-1 to TRBJ2-6; the D gene is possibly TRBD1 (6 bases). Trimming pared 6 bases from V and 0 bases from J, leaving 15 bases between. From germline, CDR1 is MNHNS and CDR2 SASEGT. The CDR3 has 17 residues. This CDR3 is CASRPDRPGSGANVLTF. In DNA, the CDR3 is TGTGCCAGCAGGCCGGACAGACCGGGCTCTGGGGCCAACGTCCTGACTTTC.

J is TRBJ2-3 and V is TRBV28; TRBD2 agrees at 9 bases. The ends lost 10 bases at V and 3 bases at J; junction bases unmatched: 2. This CDR3 contains 12 residues. Per germline, CDR1 MDHEN and CDR2 SYDVKM. CDR3 protein: CATSGRTDTQYF. CDR3 nucleotide sequence: TGTGCCACCAGCGGGAGGACAGATACGCAGTATTTT.

V is TRBV14 and J is TRBJ2-6, with 7 nucleotides matching TRBD1. The CDR3 totals 18 residues. J was trimmed by 2 bases and V by 4 bases; bases with no gene match: 11. Germline CDR1 reads SGHDN; CDR2 reads FVKESK. The CDR3 bases are TGTGCCAGCAGCCTTTGGACAGGTTTGTCGGCTGGGGCCAACGTCCTGACTTTC. Translation: CASSLWTGLSAGANVLTF.

This clonotype was counted once. This sequence joins TRBV5-4 and TRBJ2-3; maybe TRBD2 (5 bases). The CDR3 sequence is 17 residues long. Germline assignment: CDR1 SGHNT and CDR2 YYREEE (reference sequence). Trimming removed 1 base at V and 0 bases at J, with 15 bases between. CDR3 region: CASSLLLGGSSTDTQYF. In nucleotides, the CDR3 is TGTGCCAGCAGCTTGCTCCTAGGAGGATCTAGCACAGATACGCAGTATTTT.